The sequence of this TCR beta chain was determined in a study of T cells in Graves' hyperthyroidism and ophthalmopathy (dated by TCRdb to the late 2010s). About the full investigation: Peripheral blood samples were taken at the time of initial diagnosis, prior to any treatment. To identify TCR V-J signatures that set the groups apart, the researchers used a discovery cohort of 100 or so patients, made up of roughly 40 with Graves' ophthalmopathy and some 60 with stable Graves' hyperthyroidism. An independent validation cohort of under 20 hyperthyroidism patients and approximately 17 patients who later progressed to ophthalmopathy tested prospective prediction of ophthalmopathy. The roughly 90 discovery patients were divided at random into training and test sets in a 7:3 ratio. Thyroid tissue and blood T-cell repertoires from about six Graves' hyperthyroidism patients were also compared in the study. Once sampling was done, hyperthyroidism patients were given methimazole at a starting dose of 30 mg daily, whereas ophthalmopathy patients were given high-dose intravenous methylprednisolone. According to the paper, TCR Vbeta CDR3 sequencing was carried out on 120 to 150 peripheral blood samples, which came from under 50 ophthalmopathy, around 75 hyperthyroidism and about 17 progressor patients.

This clonotype was counted many times. The specificity of this receptor is unknown. There are no base qualities to consult, and no much larger clone falls within one base. The germline V gene encodes CDR1 MDHEN and CDR2 SYDVKM. From V the trimming removes 5 bases and from J it removes 3 bases, while the gene matches leave 7 bases of the junction unaccounted for. CDR3 length: 15 amino acids, cysteine to phenylalanine. The retained sequence is limited to the CDR3, 45 bases, with the frame set at the first base. Ophthalmopathy patients had moderately to severely active disease, Clinical Activity Score of at least 3, NOSPECS grade of at least 4, and duration under 3 months. Exclusion was applied to patients with uncontrolled infections, other autoimmune diseases, pregnancy or lactation. Clinical symptoms, serum thyroxine and TRAb, thyroid ultrasound, and orbital computed tomography formed the basis for the diagnoses. Ficoll-Paque density gradient centrifugation was used to isolate PBMCs from around 9.1 ml of fresh peripheral blood. Total RNA was extracted with Trizol reagent, and quality was checked on an Agilent 2100 Bioanalyzer.

Study-wide conclusions, independent of this receptor: In validation, the model predicted progression to ophthalmopathy a median of 6.5 months before onset, with approximately 68% sensitivity and just under 75% specificity. Blood samples also contained most of the expanded thyroid clonotypes (frequency above 0.001), which suggests that blood repertoires may reflect thyroid immune responses. No statistical method was used to set the sample size in advance, and investigators knew the group allocation. In cross-validation, a model built on a 13 V-J signature told ophthalmopathy apart from stable hyperthyroidism with over 85% sensitivity and approximately 84% specificity, and in testing the same model reached 80%/75%.

TCR beta CDR3 regions were amplified from RNA transcripts. For the first round of RT-PCR on the TCR CDR3, the HTBI primer set was used together with the Qiagen OneStep RT-PCR kit. Libraries were constructed in a second round of multiplex PCR, after which size selection and purification were carried out. Paired-end sequencing of the libraries was performed with 100 bp reads on an Illumina HiSeq2000. The study's processing was this. Raw data were processed with SOAPnuke, discarding reads with adapters, uncalled bases, mean Phred below 15, or no exact constant-primer or identifier match. High-quality paired reads were merged with COPE v1.2.5, and unique nucleotide sequences were defined as clonotypes. MiTCR v1.1 was used to align clonotypes to the IMGT TRBV, TRBD and TRBJ reference segments. Only V-J combinations with frequency above 0.0001, covering 99% to 99.2% of repertoires, were analysed. A TCS score was defined as the ratio between F50 (clonal expansion) and ExV (chaos), using BLOSUM62-based TCRdist between CDR3 peptides within each V-J. Welch's t-statistics and random forest reduced 500 to 650 V-J features to under 15, which were used in a naive Bayes classifier (R e1071). The raw public reads went through TCRdb reprocessing: fastp at Q25, MiXCR clone calling, in-frame beta chains kept. CDR3 protein sequences are deduplicated, and each keeps its most common genes and DNA. TCRdb's processing, not the authors', yielded these V and J calls. Within this sample are some 580,000 distinct CDR3 sequences, with approximately 15% of them counted one time only. Together, the top ten hold less than 3.5% of the sample.

The chain employs TRBV28 and TRBJ2-3; 8 central nucleotides agree with TRBD1. The sequenced material came from blood. The clonotype was recovered from a woman between 40 and 50 years old with Graves' ophthalmopathy. The CDR3 protein is CASSPQGALTDTQYF. The DNA sequence is as follows: TGTGCCAGCAGTCCCCAGGGGGCGTTGACAGATACGCAGTATTTT.